Below are 16 T cell receptor beta chains sequenced from a single sample in a study of cytomegalovirus exposure and HLA in healthy donors. PCR used 60 Vbeta primers and 13 Jbeta primers. The data were produced by immunoSEQ multiplex PCR, yet TCRdb's version contains in-frame clones alone and is incomplete. The table has roughly 60,000 clones, less than 85% seen once. The sequencing input was PBMCs. The receptor source for this set is a woman in her sixties in good health and CMV-seropositive.

This clone was counted between two and nine times. CDR3 sequence (DNA): TGTGCCACCAGCAGAGGCAGGGGTGAAGGCTACACCTTC. Translated: CATSRGRGEGYTF. The chain links TRBV15 to TRBJ1-2; TRBD1 is a possible D gene (6 bases). V shed 1 base and J shed 8 bases, with 11 bases lying between them. The germline V gene has CDR1 LNHNV and CDR2 YYDKDF (reference sequence). The CDR3 is 13 residues long.

The genes are TRBV10-2 and TRBJ2-5; D remains unclear. V gave up 0 bases and J gave up 1 base, with 6 bases separating them. The CDR3 loop spans 14 amino acids. Germline V lookup: CDR1 WSHSY, CDR2 SAAADI. CDR3 sequence: CASSESYSQETQYF. The CDR3 nucleotides are TGCGCCAGCAGTGAGTCGTACAGCCAAGAGACCCAGTACTTC.

The rearrangement links TRBV6-1 to TRBJ2-1; 7 positions agree with TRBD2. The CDR3 has 13 amino acids. The V and J ends lost 5 bases and 8 bases, in that order; junction bases with no gene match: 6. Germline CDR1 MNHNS, CDR2 SASEGT. The DNA for the CDR3 is TGTGCCAGCAGTTGGACTAGTGTGCATGAGCAGTTCTTC. As protein: CASSWTSVHEQFF.

The chain recombines TRBV7-8 with TRBJ1-1; maybe TRBD1 (5 bases). V lost 9 bases and J lost 4, with 18 bases in between. This CDR3 has 14 amino acids. Looked up from germline, CDR1 is SGHVS and CDR2 is FQNEAQ. CDR3: CASRPYLGGTEAFF. In DNA, the CDR3 is TGTGCCAGTAGACCATACCTCGGGGGCACTGAAGCTTTCTTT.

This chain connects TRBV27 to TRBJ1-2; D perhaps matches TRBD1 (5 bases). Trimming pared 0 bases from V and 6 bases from J, leaving 11 bases between. Germline V CDR1 and CDR2: MNHEY, SMNVEV (reference sequence). This CDR3 contains 14 residues. CDR3 nucleotide sequence: TGTGCCAGCAGTTTATCGTCAGGGAAGGATGGCTACACCTTC. Protein: CASSLSSGKDGYTF.

The table lists this clone with a few counts. Its ends do not fully match the called genes, so a read error is possible. CDR3: CSSGPVGQNTGELFF. CDR3 bases: TGTTCCAGCGGTCCGGTCGGTCAGAACACCGGGGAGCTGTTTTTT. V gene TRBV7-9 combines with J gene TRBJ2-2; a possible D gene is TRBD2 (5 bases). Germline V gene sequence: CDR1 SEHNR, CDR2 FQNEAQ (reference sequence). There are 15 residues in the CDR3.

The V call is TRBV4-1, the J call TRBJ2-3; TRBD2 aligns across 9 bases. The CDR3 sequence is 16 residues long. Losses at the gene ends were 3 bases for V and 6 bases for J; bases not matched to a gene: 10. Germline CDR1 MGHRA, CDR2 YSYEKL. CDR3 in amino acids: CASSQGGAGGLDTQYF. CDR3 DNA sequence: TGCGCCAGCAGCCAGGGGGGCGCGGGGGGGCTGGATACGCAGTATTTT.

The V call is TRBV6-5, the J call TRBJ1-4; possibly TRBD1 for D (5 bases). CDR3 length: 14 amino acids. Trimming left V 4 bases short and J 7 bases short, with 13 bases between. The V gene's germline CDR1 is MNHEY and CDR2 SVGAGI. The CDR3 here is CASSSRVGGEKLFF. The CDR3 region has the DNA TGTGCCAGCAGTTCCAGGGTTGGTGGTGAAAAACTGTTTTTT.

The J gene is TRBJ1-1, the V gene TRBV27; D uncertain. The CDR3 consists of 17 residues. Germline CDR1 reads MNHEY; CDR2 reads SMNVEV (reference sequence). V gave up 2 bases and J gave up 1 base, with 17 bases separating them. CDR3: CASSLKAVRLRNTEAFF. CDR3 sequence (DNA): TGTGCCAGCAGTTTAAAAGCCGTCAGGTTGCGGAACACTGAAGCTTTCTTT.

This chain uses TRBV6-1 with TRBJ2-7, with TRBD1 matching over 7 bases. Trimming cost V 2 bases and J 3 bases; bases outside gene matches: 7. CDR3 size: 15 residues. Germline V gene lookup returns CDR1 MNHNS and CDR2 SASEGT. The CDR3 sequence is CASSETGQNFYEQYF. The CDR3 coding sequence is TGTGCCAGCAGTGAAACGGGACAGAATTTCTACGAGCAGTACTTC.

This rearrangement joins TRBV6-5 to TRBJ2-4; a weak D match, TRBD1 (5 bases). This CDR3 has 15 residues. Germline V lookup: CDR1 MNHEY, CDR2 SVGAGI. The V gene lost 0 bases and the J gene lost 9 bases, with 15 bases spanning the gap. The CDR3 DNA follows: TGTGCCAGCAGTTACTCGTTGGAGACAGCCACCATTCAGTACTTC. The encoded protein is CASSYSLETATIQYF.

This clone turned up a few times. The chain couples TRBV5-1 to TRBJ1-1, with D possibly matching TRBD1 (6 bases). This CDR3 spans 15 amino acids. Trimming cost V 1 base and J 3 bases, with 13 bases left between them. The germline V gene encodes CDR1 SGHRS and CDR2 YFSETQ. CDR3 loop: CASSLMGRGDTEAFF. CDR3 nucleotide sequence: TGCGCCAGCAGCTTGATGGGCAGGGGAGACACTGAAGCTTTCTTT.

The chain combines TRBV4-2 with TRBJ1-2; possibly TRBD1 for D (6 bases). V was cut by 4 bases and J by 7 bases, with 22 bases left in between. The length of the CDR3 is 16 residues. Germline values: CDR1 LGHNA, CDR2 YNFKEQ. The CDR3 nucleotides read TGTGCCAGCAGCCTCCTGGGAGGGGGACCGCAGGGTGGCTACACCTTC. This sequence encodes CASSLLGGGPQGGYTF.

This chain joins TRBV4-1 and TRBJ2-3; no clear D gene. Trimming stripped 0 bases from V and 4 bases from J, with 14 bases between. The length of the CDR3 is 16 residues. CDR1 and CDR2 from the germline V gene are MGHRA and YSYEKL. The CDR3 loop reads CASSQEESPSADTQYF. The CDR3 bases are TGCGCCAGCAGCCAAGAGGAATCCCCTAGTGCAGATACGCAGTATTTT.

V gene TRBV4-2 combines with J gene TRBJ1-1, with 8 bases matching TRBD1. The CDR3 is 16 amino acids. The ends lost 5 bases at V and 0 bases at J; junction bases unmatched: 8. Germline CDR1 and CDR2: LGHNA and YNFKEQ. The CDR3 region has the DNA TGTGCCAGCAGCTCTCGACAGGGGACACTGAACACTGAAGCTTTCTTT. It is translated as CASSSRQGTLNTEAFF.

The gene calls are TRBV7-8 and TRBJ2-2, with D possibly TRBD2 on 5 matching bases. In germline, CDR1 is SGHVS, CDR2 FQNEAQ. There are 15 residues in the CDR3. Trimming left V 5 bases short and J 5 bases short, with 15 bases between. CDR3 sequence: CASSLGGDPTGELFF. The CDR3 nucleotides read TGTGCCAGCAGCCTCGGAGGAGACCCGACCGGGGAGCTGTTTTTT. The full variable domain, in which reference TRBV7-8 and TRBJ2-2 provide the parts outside the CDR3, is GAGVSQSPRYKVAKRGQDVALRCDPISGHVSLFWYQQALGQGPEFLTYFQNEAQLDKSGLPSDRFFAERPEGSVSTLKIQRTQQEDSAVYLCASSLGGDPTGELFFGEGSRLTVL.